This T cell receptor (beta chain) was sequenced during a study of T cells after yellow fever vaccination. Study-wide points: Most primary-vaccination clones recurred post-booster (approximately 96% CD4, about 87% CD8).

Remarks on this clonotype: Its antigen is currently unknown. This clone may be a read error of a much larger clone one base away.

Germline assignment: CDR1 SGHRS and CDR2 YFSETQ. V gave up 2 bases and J gave up 2 bases, with 13 bases separating them. This CDR3 is 16 amino acids long. Production of TCR cDNA was by 5'RACE template switching, which also added a universal primer site and UMIs. Each CDR3 protein gets one entry after TCRdb re-called the 5' RACE reads with MiXCR. The sample has around 150,000 distinct CDR3 sequences, approximately 6.8% seen once. The chain combines TRBV5-1 with TRBJ1-4; the D is unclear. The sequencing here drew on CD4+ T cells sorted from PBMCs, taken less than 6 days after the first yellow fever vaccination. The receptor's source is a man aged 18 to 29 who received the YFV17D yellow fever vaccine. CDR3 sequence (DNA): TGCGCCAGCAGCTTCGCCAGTTGGTCTACTAATGAAAAACTGTTTTTT. Protein sequence: CASSFASWSTNEKLFF.